The T cell receptor beta chain under discussion was sequenced for a study of T cell changes during pregnancy in multiple sclerosis (dated by TCRdb to the late 2010s). Concerning the study at large: The study looked at changes in the T cell repertoire across pregnancy in women with multiple sclerosis.

As for this clone: The antigen it binds to is not known. Base quality data are lacking; no much larger clone is found one base away.

The library came from the immunoSEQ multiplex PCR assay. Drawn from immuneACCESS, this table holds only the in-frame rearrangements with V and J called that TCRdb kept. Clones are partly lost; checked studies trace under half to an unresolved V gene and leave the rest unexplained. Recorded for this sample are about 100,000 clones; more than 90% of them occurred a single time. The ten largest account for approximately 1.2% of the sample. CDR1 MNHEY and CDR2 SVGAGI were looked up in the germline V gene. After removal of 5 bases from V and 9 bases from J, the junction retains 6 bases not matched to a gene. Measured from the cysteine to the phenylalanine, the CDR3 is 13 residues long. Just CDR3 DNA is preserved here, 39 bases in frame from base 1.

The sequence links TRBV6-5 to TRBJ2-1, with TRBD1 matching 8 junction bases. The sequencing here drew on peripheral blood, taken in the second trimester of pregnancy. The receptor was isolated from a female donor with multiple sclerosis, enrolled in a pregnancy study. At the DNA level, the sequence is TGTGCCAGCAGTGCACCCGGGACAGGTGAGCAGTTCTTC. It translates to CASSAPGTGEQFF.